One and the same sample provided the 30 T cell receptor beta chains below, sequenced in a study of T cell responses to AZD1222 COVID-19 vaccine (dated by TCRdb to about 2021). The library was obtained by the immunoSEQ multiplex PCR assay. Drawn from immuneACCESS, this table holds only the in-frame rearrangements with V and J called that TCRdb kept. Clones are partly lost; checked studies trace under half to an unresolved V gene and leave the rest unexplained. This sample lists around 130,000 clones; about nine tenths were detected once. Roughly 1% of the sample lies in the top ten. Interpreted using the paper, the time point label stands for: about 28 days (+/-7) after the second vaccine dose. The sequencing here drew on peripheral blood, taken 28 days after the second AZD1222 dose. These TCRs come from an adult who received the AZD1222 COVID-19 vaccine.

V is TRBV7-2 and J is TRBJ1-2; 9 positions agree with TRBD1. The trim removed 5 bases at V and 4 bases at J, leaving 11 bases unmatched. The CDR3 is made up of 16 amino acids. Germline V CDR1 and CDR2: SGHTA, FQGNSA. CDR3 bases: TGTGCCAGCAGCCTAGGGGGACAGGGTCTTATCTATGGCTACACCTTC. Its translation is CASSLGGQGLIYGYTF.

The chain uses TRBV13 and TRBJ2-1, with 8 positions matching TRBD2. The V and J ends lost 7 bases and 0 bases, in that order; junction bases with no gene match: 5. Germline CDR1 PRHDT, CDR2 FYEKMQ (reference sequence). The CDR3 is 15 amino acids. CDR3 DNA: TGTGCCAGCACTCCCGGGAGGGGCTCCTACAATGAGCAGTTCTTC. Encoded protein: CASTPGRGSYNEQFF.

This clone was picked up one time. The gene calls are TRBV3-1 (or the pseudogene TRBV3-2) and TRBJ2-2; tentatively, D is TRBD1 (5 bases). The CDR3 has 14 amino acids. The germline gives CDR1 LGHDT, CDR2 YNNKEL (reference sequence). V lost 2 bases to trimming and J lost 3 bases, with 7 bases between them. This CDR3 is CASSQNRYTGELFF. CDR3 nucleotide sequence: TGTGCCAGCAGCCAAAACAGGTACACCGGGGAGCTGTTTTTT.

This clone was detected a few times. The rearrangement links TRBV7-3 to TRBJ2-1; TRBD2 matches 10 bases. V gave up 4 bases and J gave up 6 bases; unmatched junction bases: 9. Germline loops: CDR1 SGHTA, CDR2 FQGTGA. The CDR3 loop spans 16 amino acids. The CDR3 reads CASSSTGTSARNEQFF. The CDR3, as DNA: TGTGCCAGCAGCTCTACCGGGACTAGCGCTCGCAATGAGCAGTTCTTC.

The rearrangement uses TRBV28 and TRBJ1-1, with 10 nucleotides matching TRBD1. From germline, CDR1 is MDHEN and CDR2 SYDVKM. This CDR3 contains 19 residues. Trimming cost V 1 base and J 2 bases; bases outside gene matches: 13. The DNA of the CDR3 is TGTGCCAGCAGTTTATATGACTTGTGGGGACAGGGGCTAAACACTGAAGCTTTCTTT. It codes for CASSLYDLWGQGLNTEAFF.

The rearrangement uses TRBV19 and TRBJ2-1, with D possibly called TRBD1 or TRBD2 (5 bases each). CDR1 is LNHDA and CDR2 is SQIVND in the germline V gene (reference sequence). V dropped 8 bases and J dropped 5 bases, with 16 bases sitting between them. The CDR3 totals 14 residues. CDR3 coding DNA: TGTGCCAGTGGGACCAATGGACGGCACAATGAGCAGTTCTTC. It encodes CASGTNGRHNEQFF. The variable domain in full, with the rest retrieved from reference TRBV19 and TRBJ2-1, is DGGITQSPKYLFRKEGQNVTLSCEQNLNHDAMYWYRQDPGQGLRLIYYSQIVNDFQKGDIAEGYSVSREKKESFPLTVTSAQKNPTAFYLCASGTNGRHNEQFFGPGTRLTVL.

This clone was seen once. The J gene is TRBJ1-1, the V gene TRBV6-5, with unresolved D. V shed 0 bases and J shed 7 bases, with 6 bases lying between them. Germline V gene sequence: CDR1 MNHEY, CDR2 SVGAGI. This CDR3 region has 12 residues. The CDR3 sequence is CASSYSKGEAFF. In nucleotides, the CDR3 is TGTGCCAGCAGTTACTCGAAGGGTGAAGCTTTCTTT.

The rearrangement uses TRBV7-5 and TRBJ1-1. TRBV7-5 is designated a pseudogene. The CDR3 runs 13 residues. The CDR3 nucleotides are TGTGCCAGAAGCTTACGGGAGAACACTGAAGCTTTCTTT. It yields the protein CARSLRENTEAFF.

The chain links TRBV7-2 to TRBJ2-3, with D possibly being TRBD2 (5 bases). This CDR3 is built from 14 residues. The germline V and J ends were trimmed by 3 bases and 5 bases, with 12 bases remaining between them. Germline assignment: CDR1 SGHTA and CDR2 FQGNSA. CDR3 residues: CASSFEGRGDTQYF. CDR3 coding DNA: TGTGCCAGCAGCTTCGAGGGCCGGGGAGATACGCAGTATTTT.

This clone was recorded only once. This chain links TRBV7-9 with TRBJ1-1; D gene uncertain. The length of the CDR3 is 11 residues. The V gene lost 5 bases and the J gene lost 7 bases, with 8 bases spanning the gap. Germline V gene data show CDR1 as SEHNR and CDR2 as FQNEAQ (reference sequence). This CDR3 is CASSPQNEAFF. For the CDR3, the DNA is TGTGCCAGCAGCCCGCAAAATGAAGCTTTCTTT.

CDR3 nucleotide sequence: TGTGCCAGCAGTTTTGGGGCAGGAGTCGGCTCCTATGGCTACACCTTC. Amino acids: CASSFGAGVGSYGYTF. J is TRBJ1-2 and V is TRBV27; D may be TRBD1 (5 bases). The CDR3 is made up of 16 amino acids. V was cut by 3 bases and J by 4 bases, with 18 bases left in between. Germline values: CDR1 MNHEY, CDR2 SMNVEV (reference sequence).

This rearrangement joins TRBV19 to TRBJ1-1; TRBD1 agrees at 9 bases. Germline-derived CDR1 and CDR2 are LNHDA and SQIVND (reference sequence). Trimming removed 7 bases from V and 2 bases from J; junction bases left unmatched: 11. The CDR3 covers 16 residues. The CDR3 nucleotides are TGTGCCAGTACCCGGCCCTGGGGACAGGGCAACACTGAAGCTTTCTTT. Amino acid sequence: CASTRPWGQGNTEAFF.

The V and J genes are TRBV27 and TRBJ1-1; D is perhaps TRBD1 (6 bases). Trimming left V 5 bases short and J 8 bases short, with 15 bases between. Germline V gene data show CDR1 as MNHEY and CDR2 as SMNVEV (reference sequence). The CDR3 consists of 13 residues. CDR3 amino acids: CASSRRQALEAFF. DNA for the CDR3: TGTGCCAGCAGTCGGCGACAGGCTCTGGAAGCTTTCTTT.

This chain uses TRBV7-2 with TRBJ1-1, with D perhaps matching TRBD1 (6 bases). This CDR3 comprises 15 residues. Germline V gene lookup returns CDR1 SGHTA and CDR2 FQGNSA. Between the trimmed V and J ends, which lost 5 bases and 2 bases, there was a span of 15 bases. The CDR3 nucleotides are TGTGCCAGCAGCGAAAGGACAGTGGCAAACACTGAAGCTTTCTTT. It translates to CASSERTVANTEAFF.

This chain connects TRBV7-6 to TRBJ1-1; D is possibly TRBD1 (5 bases). With 4 bases removed from V and 1 base from J, the gap between germline ends came to 10 bases. This CDR3 is 14 amino acids long. CDR1 and CDR2 from the germline V gene are SGHVS and FNYEAQ. The CDR3 here is CASSSQGGNTEAFF. The CDR3 nucleotides are TGTGCCAGCAGCTCCCAGGGTGGGAACACTGAAGCTTTCTTT.

CDR3 bases: TGCAGCGTTGAGGTCGTCAGGGGAGACGAGCAGTACTTC. Amino acids: CSVEVVRGDEQYF. The chain employs TRBV29-1 and TRBJ2-7, with a possible D match to TRBD1 (6 bases). Germline V gives CDR1 SQVTM, CDR2 ANQGSEA. This CDR3 is built from 13 residues. V lost 3 bases, J lost 5 bases, and 14 bases lay in between.

The V and J genes are TRBV18 and TRBJ2-3; the D gene could be TRBD1 or TRBD2 (6 bases each). The germline CDR1 and CDR2 sequences are KGHSH and LQKENI. The CDR3 sequence is 13 residues long. Deletions cut 2 bases from V and 9 bases from J, with 12 bases between. The CDR3 reads CASSPSEGGTQYF. CDR3 bases: TGTGCCAGCTCACCATCCGAGGGGGGAACGCAGTATTTT. Combining the CDR3 with reference TRBV18 and TRBJ2-3 gives the whole variable domain NAGVMQNPRHLVRRRGQEARLRCSPMKGHSHVYWYRQLPEEGLKFMVYLQKENIIDESGMPKERFSAEFPKEGPSILRIQQVVRGDSAAYFCASSPSEGGTQYFGPGTRLTVL.

This chain links TRBV11-3 with TRBJ1-5; D unclear. The CDR3 loop spans 13 amino acids. Germline CDR1 and CDR2: SGHNT and YENEEA. With 0 bases removed from V and 7 bases from J, the gap between germline ends came to 7 bases. The CDR3 nucleotides read TGTGCCAGCAGCTTAGATCGGAGCCAGCCCCAGCATTTT. It specifies CASSLDRSQPQHF.

This clone was seen a single time. CDR3 sequence reads: CASSYSTGARGEAFF. DNA of the CDR3: TGTGCCAGCAGTTACTCGACAGGGGCTCGAGGGGAAGCTTTCTTT. The rearrangement joins TRBV6-5 to TRBJ1-1; 8 bases fit TRBD1. Germline V lookup: CDR1 MNHEY, CDR2 SVGAGI. CDR3 size: 15 residues. With V trimmed by 0 bases and J by 8 bases, 8 bases remained unmatched.

V is TRBV7-8 and J is TRBJ1-4; maybe TRBD1 (5 bases). Germline values: CDR1 SGHVS, CDR2 FQNEAQ. V gave up 5 bases and J gave up 7 bases, with 11 bases separating them. The CDR3 runs 13 residues. The CDR3 DNA follows: TGTGCCAGCAGCAGGGGCCTGGCTGAAAAACTGTTTTTT. This sequence encodes CASSRGLAEKLFF.

V usage is TRBV5-6 and J usage is TRBJ2-7; TRBD1 agrees at 8 bases. The CDR3 loop spans 17 amino acids. Germline CDR1 reads SGHDT; CDR2 reads YYEEEE. V was clipped by 4 bases and J by 7 bases; unmatched bases: 19. CDR3 nucleotides: TGTGCCAGCAGCAGACCCTTGCTAAGGACAGGGTCATGGGAGCAGTACTTC. This codes for CASSRPLLRTGSWEQYF.

The chain links TRBV19 to TRBJ2-7, with a possible D match to TRBD1 (5 bases). The CDR3 runs 14 residues. Germline V gives CDR1 LNHDA, CDR2 SQIVND (reference sequence). The ends were cut back, 7 bases at V and 1 base at J, with 14 bases in the middle. The CDR3 spells CASKVARESYEQYF. CDR3 in DNA: TGTGCCAGTAAAGTAGCCAGGGAATCCTACGAGCAGTACTTC.

This sequence joins TRBV18 and TRBJ2-4; D is possibly TRBD2 (5 bases). Germline V lookup: CDR1 KGHSH, CDR2 LQKENI. CDR3 size: 11 residues. V was trimmed by 4 bases and J by 8 bases, leaving 6 bases between them. CDR3 sequence reads: CASSQGDIQYF. CDR3 DNA: TGTGCCAGCTCACAGGGAGACATTCAGTACTTC.

The rearrangement joins TRBV28 to TRBJ1-2; weak D call: TRBD1 (6 bases). The CDR3 extends over 14 amino acids. The V gene lost 3 bases and the J gene lost 0 bases, with 8 bases spanning the gap. Germline V gene sequence: CDR1 MDHEN, CDR2 SYDVKM. The CDR3 loop is CASSFAGANYGYTF. The CDR3 DNA is TGTGCCAGCAGTTTCGCAGGGGCTAACTATGGCTACACCTTC.

The V gene is TRBV7-3, the J gene TRBJ2-7; 7 nucleotides match TRBD2. CDR3 size: 14 residues. J was trimmed by 3 bases and V by 5 bases; bases with no gene match: 7. Germline-derived CDR1 and CDR2 are SGHTA and FQGTGA. CDR3 DNA: TGTGCCAGCAGCCCTCGAGGGAGGGGCTACGAGCAGTACTTC. This sequence encodes CASSPRGRGYEQYF. The full variable domain, with the rest looked up from reference TRBV7-3 and TRBJ2-7, is GAGVSQTPSNKVTEKGKYVELRCDPISGHTALYWYRQSLGQGPEFLIYFQGTGAADDSGLPNDRFFAVRPEGSVSTLKIQRTERGDSAVYLCASSPRGRGYEQYFGPGTRLTVT.

The CDR3 DNA reads TGTGCCAGCAGCGCAGGGAACCAAGAGACCCAGTACTTC. Translated: CASSAGNQETQYF. This sequence joins TRBV9 and TRBJ2-5; TRBD1 might be the D (5 bases). This CDR3 comprises 13 residues. Germline loops: CDR1 SGDLS, CDR2 YYNGEE. V was trimmed by 3 bases and J by 0 bases, leaving 6 bases between them. The full variable domain, with the rest looked up from reference TRBV9 and TRBJ2-5, is DSGVTQTPKHLITATGQRVTLRCSPRSGDLSVYWYQQSLDQGLQFLIQYYNGEERAKGNILERFSAQQFPDLHSELNLSSLELGDSALYFCASSAGNQETQYFGPGTRLLVL.

This clone was seen just once. The rearrangement joins TRBV30 to TRBJ1-1; no firm D call. Germline CDR1 is GTSNPN and CDR2 is SVGIG (reference sequence). The CDR3 loop spans 11 amino acids. Trimming removed 3 bases at V and 10 bases at J, with 12 bases between. The CDR3 bases are TGTGCCTGGAGCCCCGGCCGAGGAGCTTTCTTT. It yields the protein CAWSPGRGAFF.

The rearrangement joins TRBV6-5 to TRBJ1-4; D is unclear. Per the germline V gene, CDR1 is MNHEY and CDR2 is SVGAGI. The CDR3 runs to 15 residues. Trimming cost V 6 bases and J 8 bases, with 19 bases left between them. This CDR3 is CASRTRGSSGEKLFF. Written as DNA, the CDR3 is TGTGCCAGCAGAACGCGGGGATCCTCGGGCGAAAAACTGTTTTTT.

The genes are TRBV5-6 and TRBJ1-6; no firm D call. Trimming stripped 1 base from V and 5 bases from J, with 7 bases between. The CDR3 has 14 amino acids. CDR1 is SGHDT and CDR2 is YYEEEE in the germline V gene. This CDR3 reads CASSLSPDNSPLHF. Written as DNA, the CDR3 is TGTGCCAGCAGCTTGAGTCCGGATAATTCACCCCTCCACTTT.

This chain uses TRBV10-3 with TRBJ1-2; TRBD1 aligns across 7 bases. V lost 5 bases and J lost 3; bases outside the gene matches: 3. The germline gives CDR1 ENHRY, CDR2 SYGVKD. The CDR3 sequence is 13 residues long. The CDR3 DNA reads as TGTGCCATCAGTCTAGGACAGGACTATGGCTACACCTTC. Amino acid sequence: CAISLGQDYGYTF.